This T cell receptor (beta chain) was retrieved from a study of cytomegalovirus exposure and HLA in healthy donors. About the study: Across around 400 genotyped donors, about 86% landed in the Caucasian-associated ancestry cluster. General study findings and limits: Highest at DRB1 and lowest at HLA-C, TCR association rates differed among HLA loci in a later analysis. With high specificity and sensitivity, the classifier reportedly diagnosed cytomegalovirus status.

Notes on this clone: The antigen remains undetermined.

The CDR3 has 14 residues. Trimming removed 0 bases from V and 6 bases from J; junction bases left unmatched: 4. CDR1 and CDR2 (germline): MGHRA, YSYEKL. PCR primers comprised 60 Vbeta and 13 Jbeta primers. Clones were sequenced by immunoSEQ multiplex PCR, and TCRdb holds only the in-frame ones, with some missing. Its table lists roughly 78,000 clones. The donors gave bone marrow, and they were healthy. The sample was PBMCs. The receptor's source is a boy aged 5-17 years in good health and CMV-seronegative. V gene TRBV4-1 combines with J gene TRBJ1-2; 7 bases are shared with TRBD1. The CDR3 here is CASSQEGQSNGYTF. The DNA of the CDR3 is TGCGCCAGCAGCCAAGAGGGACAGTCTAATGGCTACACCTTC.